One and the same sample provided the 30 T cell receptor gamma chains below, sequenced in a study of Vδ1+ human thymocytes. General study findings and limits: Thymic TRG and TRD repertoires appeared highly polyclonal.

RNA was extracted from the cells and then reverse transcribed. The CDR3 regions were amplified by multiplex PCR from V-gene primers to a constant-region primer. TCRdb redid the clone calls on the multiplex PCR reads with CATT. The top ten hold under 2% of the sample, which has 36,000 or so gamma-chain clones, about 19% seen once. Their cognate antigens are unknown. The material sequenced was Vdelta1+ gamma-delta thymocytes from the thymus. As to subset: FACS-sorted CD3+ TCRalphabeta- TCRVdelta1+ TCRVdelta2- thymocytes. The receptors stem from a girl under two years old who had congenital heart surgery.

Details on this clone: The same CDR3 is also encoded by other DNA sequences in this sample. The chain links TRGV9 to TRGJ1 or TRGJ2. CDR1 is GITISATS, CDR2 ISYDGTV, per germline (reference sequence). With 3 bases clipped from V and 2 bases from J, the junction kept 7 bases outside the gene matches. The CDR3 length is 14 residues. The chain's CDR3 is CALWEPRDYYKKLF. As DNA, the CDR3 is TGTGCCTTGTGGGAGCCCCGCGATTATTATAAGAAACTCTTT.

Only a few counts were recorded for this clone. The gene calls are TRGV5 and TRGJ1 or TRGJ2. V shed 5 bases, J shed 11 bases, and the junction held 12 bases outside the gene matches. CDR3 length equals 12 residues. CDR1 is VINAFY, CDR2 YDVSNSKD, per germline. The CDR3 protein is CATWVEWREKLF. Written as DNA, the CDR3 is TGTGCCACCTGGGTCGAGTGGAGGGAGAAACTCTTT.

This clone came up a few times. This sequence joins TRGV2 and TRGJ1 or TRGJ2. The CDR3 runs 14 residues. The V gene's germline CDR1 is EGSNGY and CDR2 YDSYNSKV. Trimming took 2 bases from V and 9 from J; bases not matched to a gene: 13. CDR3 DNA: TGTGCCACCTGGGACGCACGAAATAAGATTAAGAAACTCTTT. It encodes CATWDARNKIKKLF.

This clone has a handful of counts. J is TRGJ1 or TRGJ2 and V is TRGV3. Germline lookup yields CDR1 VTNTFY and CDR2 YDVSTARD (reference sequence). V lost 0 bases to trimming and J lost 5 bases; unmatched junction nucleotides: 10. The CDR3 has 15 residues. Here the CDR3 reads CATWDRPALNYKKLF. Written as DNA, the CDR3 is TGTGCCACCTGGGACAGGCCCGCTTTGAATTATAAGAAACTCTTT.

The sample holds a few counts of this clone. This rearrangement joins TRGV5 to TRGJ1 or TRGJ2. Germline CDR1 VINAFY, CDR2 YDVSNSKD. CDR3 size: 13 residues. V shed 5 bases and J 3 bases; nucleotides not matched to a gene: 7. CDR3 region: CATWAGTYYKKLF. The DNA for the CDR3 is TGTGCCACCTGGGCGGGTACTTATTATAAGAAACTCTTT.

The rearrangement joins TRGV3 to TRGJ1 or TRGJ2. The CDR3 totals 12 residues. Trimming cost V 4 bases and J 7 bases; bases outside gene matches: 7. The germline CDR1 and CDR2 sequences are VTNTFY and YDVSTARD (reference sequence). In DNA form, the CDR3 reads TGTGCCACCTGGGAATCGGGCTATAAGAAACTCTTT. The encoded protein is CATWESGYKKLF.

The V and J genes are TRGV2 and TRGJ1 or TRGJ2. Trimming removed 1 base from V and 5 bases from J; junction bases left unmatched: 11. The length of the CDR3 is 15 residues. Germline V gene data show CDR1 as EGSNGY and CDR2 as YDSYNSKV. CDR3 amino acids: CATWDGRLKNYKKLF. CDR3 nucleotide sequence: TGTGCCACCTGGGACGGCCGCCTGAAGAATTATAAGAAACTCTTT.

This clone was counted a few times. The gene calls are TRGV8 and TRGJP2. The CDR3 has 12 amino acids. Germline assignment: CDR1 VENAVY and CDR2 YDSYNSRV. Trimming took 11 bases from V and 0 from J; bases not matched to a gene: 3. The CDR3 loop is CAKHSSDWIKTF. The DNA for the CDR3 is TGTGCCAAACATAGTAGTGATTGGATCAAGACGTTT.

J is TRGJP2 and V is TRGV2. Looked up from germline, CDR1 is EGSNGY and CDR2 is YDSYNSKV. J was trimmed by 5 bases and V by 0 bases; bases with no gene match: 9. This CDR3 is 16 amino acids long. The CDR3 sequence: CATWDGLEESDWIKTF. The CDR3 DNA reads TGTGCCACCTGGGACGGGCTGGAGGAAAGTGATTGGATCAAGACGTTT.

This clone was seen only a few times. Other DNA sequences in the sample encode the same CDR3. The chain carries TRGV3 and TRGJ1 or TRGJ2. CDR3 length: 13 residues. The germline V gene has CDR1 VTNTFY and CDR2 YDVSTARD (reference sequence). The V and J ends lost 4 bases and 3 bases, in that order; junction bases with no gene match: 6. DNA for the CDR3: TGTGCCACCTGGGATAACGGTTATTATAAGAAACTCTTT. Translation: CATWDNGYYKKLF.

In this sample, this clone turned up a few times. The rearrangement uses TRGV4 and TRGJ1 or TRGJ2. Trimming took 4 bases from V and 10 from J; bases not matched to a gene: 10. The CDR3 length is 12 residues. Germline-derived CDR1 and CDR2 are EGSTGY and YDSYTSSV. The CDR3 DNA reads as TGTGCCACCTGGGAGACTGGGACGAAGAAACTCTTT. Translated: CATWETGTKKLF.

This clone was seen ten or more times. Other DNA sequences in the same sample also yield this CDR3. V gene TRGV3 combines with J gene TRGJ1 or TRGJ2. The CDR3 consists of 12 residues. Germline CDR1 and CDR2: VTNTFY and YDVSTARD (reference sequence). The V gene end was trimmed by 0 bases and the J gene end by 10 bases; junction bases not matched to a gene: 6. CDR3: CATWDRPGKKLF. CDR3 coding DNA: TGTGCCACCTGGGACAGGCCGGGGAAGAAACTCTTT.

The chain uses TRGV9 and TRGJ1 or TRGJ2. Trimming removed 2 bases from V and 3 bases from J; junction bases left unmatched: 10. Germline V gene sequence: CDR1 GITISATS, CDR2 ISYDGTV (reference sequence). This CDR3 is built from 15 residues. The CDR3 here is CALWEDGYRYYKKLF. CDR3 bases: TGTGCCTTGTGGGAGGACGGTTATCGTTATTATAAGAAACTCTTT.

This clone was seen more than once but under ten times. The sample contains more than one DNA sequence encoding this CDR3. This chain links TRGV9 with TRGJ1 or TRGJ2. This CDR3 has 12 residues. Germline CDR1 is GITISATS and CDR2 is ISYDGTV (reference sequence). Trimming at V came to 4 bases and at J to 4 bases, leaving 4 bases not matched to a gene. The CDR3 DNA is TGTGCCTTGTGGGAAGTATATTATAAGAAACTCTTT. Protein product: CALWEVYYKKLF.

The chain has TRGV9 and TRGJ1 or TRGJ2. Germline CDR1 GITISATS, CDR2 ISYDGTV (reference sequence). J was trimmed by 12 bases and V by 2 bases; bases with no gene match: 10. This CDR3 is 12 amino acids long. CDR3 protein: CALWEASRRKLF. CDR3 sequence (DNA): TGTGCCTTGTGGGAGGCTTCGAGGCGGAAACTCTTT.

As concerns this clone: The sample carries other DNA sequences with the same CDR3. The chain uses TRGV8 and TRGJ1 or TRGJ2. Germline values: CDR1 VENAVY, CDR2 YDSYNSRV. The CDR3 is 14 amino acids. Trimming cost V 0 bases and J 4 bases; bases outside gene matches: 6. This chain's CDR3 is CATWDRPHYYKKLF. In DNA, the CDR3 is TGTGCCACCTGGGATAGGCCGCACTATTATAAGAAACTCTTT.

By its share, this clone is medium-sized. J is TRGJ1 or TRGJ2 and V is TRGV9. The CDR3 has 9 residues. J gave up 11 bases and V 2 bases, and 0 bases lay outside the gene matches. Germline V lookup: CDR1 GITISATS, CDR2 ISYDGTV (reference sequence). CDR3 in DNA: TGTGCCTTGTGGGAGGAGAAACTCTTT. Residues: CALWEEKLF.

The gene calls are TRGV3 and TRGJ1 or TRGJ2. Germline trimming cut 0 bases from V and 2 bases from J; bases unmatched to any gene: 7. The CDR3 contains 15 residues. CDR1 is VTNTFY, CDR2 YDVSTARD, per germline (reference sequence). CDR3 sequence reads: CATWDRPAHYYKKLF. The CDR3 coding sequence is TGTGCCACCTGGGACAGGCCCGCCCATTATTATAAGAAACTCTTT.

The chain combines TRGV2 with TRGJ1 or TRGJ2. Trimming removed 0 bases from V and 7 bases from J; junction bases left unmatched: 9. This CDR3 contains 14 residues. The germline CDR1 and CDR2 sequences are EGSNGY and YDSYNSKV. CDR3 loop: CATWDGLSRYKKLF. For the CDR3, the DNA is TGTGCCACCTGGGACGGGCTATCGAGGTATAAGAAACTCTTT.

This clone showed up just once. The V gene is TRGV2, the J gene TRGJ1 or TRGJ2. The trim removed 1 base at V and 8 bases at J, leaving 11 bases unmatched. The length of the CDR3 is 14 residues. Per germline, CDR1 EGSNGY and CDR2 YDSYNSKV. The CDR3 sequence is CATWDGTTRNKKLF. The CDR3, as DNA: TGTGCCACCTGGGACGGAACTACCCGGAATAAGAAACTCTTT.

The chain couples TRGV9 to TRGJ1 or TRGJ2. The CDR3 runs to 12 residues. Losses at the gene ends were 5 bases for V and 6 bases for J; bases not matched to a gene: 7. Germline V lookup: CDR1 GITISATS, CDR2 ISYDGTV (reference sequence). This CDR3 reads CALWVLSYKKLF. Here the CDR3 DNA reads TGTGCCTTGTGGGTTTTGAGTTATAAGAAACTCTTT.

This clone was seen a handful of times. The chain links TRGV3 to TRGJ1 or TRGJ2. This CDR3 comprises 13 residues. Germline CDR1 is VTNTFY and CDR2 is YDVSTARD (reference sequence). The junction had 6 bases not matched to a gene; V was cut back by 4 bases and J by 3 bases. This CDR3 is CATWESLYYKKLF. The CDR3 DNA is TGTGCCACCTGGGAAAGCCTTTATTATAAGAAACTCTTT.

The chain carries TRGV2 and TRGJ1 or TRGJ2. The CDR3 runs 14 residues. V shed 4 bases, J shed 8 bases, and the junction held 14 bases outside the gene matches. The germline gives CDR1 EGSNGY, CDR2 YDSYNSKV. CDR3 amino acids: CATWDGPDMDKKLF. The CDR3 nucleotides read TGTGCCACCTGGGATGGGCCCGACATGGATAAGAAACTCTTT.

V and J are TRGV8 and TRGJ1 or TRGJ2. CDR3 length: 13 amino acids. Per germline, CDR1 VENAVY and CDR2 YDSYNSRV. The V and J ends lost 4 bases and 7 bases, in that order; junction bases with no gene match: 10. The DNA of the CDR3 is TGTGCCACCTGGGACCCTAGGGGCTATAAGAAACTCTTT. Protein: CATWDPRGYKKLF.

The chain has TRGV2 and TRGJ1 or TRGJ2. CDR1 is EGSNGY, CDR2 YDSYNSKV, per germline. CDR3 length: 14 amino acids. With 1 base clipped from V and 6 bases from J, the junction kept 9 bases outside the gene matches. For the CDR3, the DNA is TGTGCCACCTGGGACGGCGTCTCGGGTTATAAGAAACTCTTT. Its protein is CATWDGVSGYKKLF.

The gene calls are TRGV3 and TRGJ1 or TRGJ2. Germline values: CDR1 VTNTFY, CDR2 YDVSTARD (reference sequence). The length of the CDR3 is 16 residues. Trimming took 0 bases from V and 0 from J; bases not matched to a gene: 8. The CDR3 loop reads CATWDRPGPNYYKKLF. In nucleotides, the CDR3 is TGTGCCACCTGGGACAGGCCAGGGCCGAATTATTATAAGAAACTCTTT.

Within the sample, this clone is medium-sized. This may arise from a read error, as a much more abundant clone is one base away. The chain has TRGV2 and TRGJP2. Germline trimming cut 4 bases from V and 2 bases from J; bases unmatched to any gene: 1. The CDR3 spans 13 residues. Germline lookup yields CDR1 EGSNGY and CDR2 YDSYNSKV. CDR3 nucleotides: TGTGCCACCTGGGAGAGTAGTGATTGGATCAAGACGTTT. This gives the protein CATWESSDWIKTF.

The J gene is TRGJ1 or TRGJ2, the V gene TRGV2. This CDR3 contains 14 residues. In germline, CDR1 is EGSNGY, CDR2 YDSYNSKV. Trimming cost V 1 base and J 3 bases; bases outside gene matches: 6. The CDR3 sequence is CATWDGSFYYKKLF. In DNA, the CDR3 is TGTGCCACCTGGGACGGCTCTTTTTATTATAAGAAACTCTTT.

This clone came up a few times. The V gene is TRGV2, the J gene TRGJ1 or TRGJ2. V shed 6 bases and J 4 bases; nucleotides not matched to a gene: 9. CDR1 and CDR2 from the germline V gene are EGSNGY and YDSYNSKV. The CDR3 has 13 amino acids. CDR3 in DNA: TGTGCCACCTGGTTCTGGCCCTATTATAAGAAACTCTTT. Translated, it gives CATWFWPYYKKLF.

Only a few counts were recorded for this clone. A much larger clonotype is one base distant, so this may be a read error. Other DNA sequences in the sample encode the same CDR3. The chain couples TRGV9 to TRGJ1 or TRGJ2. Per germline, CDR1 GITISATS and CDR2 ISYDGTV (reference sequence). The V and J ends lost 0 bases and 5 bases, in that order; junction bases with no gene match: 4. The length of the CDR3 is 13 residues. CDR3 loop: CALWEVRHYKKLF. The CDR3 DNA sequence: TGTGCCTTGTGGGAGGTGCGGCATTATAAGAAACTCTTT.